This entry features one T cell receptor (beta chain) sequence. Its antigen is not known. The data belong to a study of blood T cells in healthy people across ages. Overall study results and limits: Per million T cells, the diversity of TCR beta decreased roughly linearly as age advanced. Long-lived and aged donors differed, with more naive CD4+ cells and higher diversity in the long-lived.

Together with a sample-barcoded 5' primer, a J-beta primer mix was included in a second PCR lasting about 6 to 11 cycles. A template-switch adaptor that had 12 random nucleotides put a tag on each cDNA molecule. TCRdb processed the 5' RACE reads anew with MiXCR; each CDR3 protein has one entry. The sample lists hundreds of thousands of distinct CDR3 sequences, approximately 59% occurring once. Per sample, at least 5 micrograms of total RNA were extracted. From germline, CDR1 is KGHSH and CDR2 LQKENI. The V gene end was trimmed by 0 bases and the J gene end by 9 bases; junction bases not matched to a gene: 1. The CDR3 is 14 amino acids.

This sequence originates from a man aged 60-69 years in good health. V gene TRBV18 combines with J gene TRBJ2-1; 11 bases match TRBD2. Material for sequencing was blood. This CDR3 reads CASSPPLAGVEQFF. Written as DNA, the CDR3 is TGTGCCAGCTCACCACCACTAGCGGGGGTTGAGCAGTTCTTC.